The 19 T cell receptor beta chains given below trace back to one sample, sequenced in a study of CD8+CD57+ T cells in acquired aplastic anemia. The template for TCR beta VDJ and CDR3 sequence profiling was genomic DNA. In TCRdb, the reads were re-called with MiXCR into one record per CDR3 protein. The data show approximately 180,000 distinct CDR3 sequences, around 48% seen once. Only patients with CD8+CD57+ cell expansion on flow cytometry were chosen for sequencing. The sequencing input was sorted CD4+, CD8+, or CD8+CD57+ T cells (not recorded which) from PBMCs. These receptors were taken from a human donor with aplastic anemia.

CDR3 nucleotides: TGTGCCAGCAGTGACGCTTCCTTAAGGGGGAACACCATATATTTT. This translates into CASSDASLRGNTIYF. This chain joins TRBV25-1 and TRBJ1-3, with a tentative D call TRBD1 (6 bases). The CDR3 runs 15 residues. Between the trimmed V and J ends, which lost 3 bases and 7 bases, there was a span of 16 bases. CDR1 and CDR2 (germline): MGHDK, SYGVNS.

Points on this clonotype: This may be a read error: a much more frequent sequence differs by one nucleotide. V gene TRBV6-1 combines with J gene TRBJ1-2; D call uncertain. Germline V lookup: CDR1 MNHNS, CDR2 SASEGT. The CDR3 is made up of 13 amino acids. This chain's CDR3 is CASSERKNYGHTF. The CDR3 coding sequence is TGTGCCAGCAGTGAACGCAAGAACTATGGCCACACCTTC.

DNA of the CDR3: TGCAGTGCTAGGGCCCCAGGGAGAGGTAATGAAAAACTGTTTTTT. Translation: CSARAPGRGNEKLFF. The chain combines TRBV20-1 with TRBJ1-4; tentative D call: TRBD1 (5 bases). Per the germline V gene, CDR1 is DFQATT and CDR2 is SNEGSKA (reference sequence). This CDR3 spans 15 amino acids. Trimming pared 3 bases from V and 4 bases from J, leaving 15 bases between.

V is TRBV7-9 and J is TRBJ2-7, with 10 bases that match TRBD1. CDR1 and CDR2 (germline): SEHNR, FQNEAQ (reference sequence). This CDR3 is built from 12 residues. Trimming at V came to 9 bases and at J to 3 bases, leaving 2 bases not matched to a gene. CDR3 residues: CASWDRGYEQYF. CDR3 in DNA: TGTGCCAGTTGGGACAGGGGCTACGAGCAGTACTTC.

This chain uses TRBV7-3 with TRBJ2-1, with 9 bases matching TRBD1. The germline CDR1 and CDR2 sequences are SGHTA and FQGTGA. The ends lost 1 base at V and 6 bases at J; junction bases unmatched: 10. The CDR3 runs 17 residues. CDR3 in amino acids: CASSLSSGTGHSNEQFF. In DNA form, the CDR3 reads TGTGCCAGCAGCTTAAGCTCCGGGACAGGGCATTCCAATGAGCAGTTCTTC.

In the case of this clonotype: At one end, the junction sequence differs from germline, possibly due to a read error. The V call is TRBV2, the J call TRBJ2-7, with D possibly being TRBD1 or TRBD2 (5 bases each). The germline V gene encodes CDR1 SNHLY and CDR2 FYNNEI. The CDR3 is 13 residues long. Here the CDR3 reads CASSEGEPYEQYF. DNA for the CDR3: TGCGCCAGCAGTGAAGGGGAGCCCTACGAGCAGTACTTC.

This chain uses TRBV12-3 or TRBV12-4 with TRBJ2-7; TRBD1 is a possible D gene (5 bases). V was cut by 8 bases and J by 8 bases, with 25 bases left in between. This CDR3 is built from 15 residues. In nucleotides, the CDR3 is TGTGCCAGCGGTGGACAAGGGTCCCCCCCCGGCAAGCAGTACTTC. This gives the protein CASGGQGSPPGKQYF.

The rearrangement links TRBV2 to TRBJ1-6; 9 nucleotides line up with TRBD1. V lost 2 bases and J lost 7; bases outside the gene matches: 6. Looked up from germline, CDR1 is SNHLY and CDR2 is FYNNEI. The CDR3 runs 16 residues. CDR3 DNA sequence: TGTGCCAGCAGTGAATTGGCCGGACAGGGGAATTCACCCCTCCACTTT. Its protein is CASSELAGQGNSPLHF.

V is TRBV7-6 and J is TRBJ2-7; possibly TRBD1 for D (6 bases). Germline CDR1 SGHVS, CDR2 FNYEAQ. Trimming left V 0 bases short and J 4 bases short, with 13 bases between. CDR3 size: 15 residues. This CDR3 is CASSLAGQGNYEQYF. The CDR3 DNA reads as TGTGCCAGCAGCTTAGCGGGGCAGGGGAATTACGAGCAGTACTTC.

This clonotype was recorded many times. The DNA for the CDR3 is TGTGCCACCAGACTGGCCGGGGGTGGCTACACCTTC. Amino acids: CATRLAGGGYTF. This chain connects TRBV19 to TRBJ1-2; D might be TRBD1 (5 bases). This CDR3 has 12 amino acids. V lost 10 bases, J lost 7 bases, and 16 bases lay in between. Germline V gives CDR1 LNHDA, CDR2 SQIVND (reference sequence).

The CDR3 DNA sequence: TGCGCCAGCAGCTTACCTACCAATGAGCAGTTCTTC. It encodes CASSLPTNEQFF. This chain joins TRBV5-1 and TRBJ2-1; D call uncertain. CDR1 and CDR2 (germline): SGHRS, YFSETQ. The CDR3 totals 12 residues. Trimming shortened V by 2 bases and J by 6 bases, and 6 bases separated the two germline ends.

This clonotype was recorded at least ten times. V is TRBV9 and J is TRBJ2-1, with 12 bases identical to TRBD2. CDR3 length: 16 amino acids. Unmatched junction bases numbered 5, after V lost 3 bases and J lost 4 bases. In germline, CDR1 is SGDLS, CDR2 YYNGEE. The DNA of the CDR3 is TGTGCCAGCAGCGCCCTAGCGGGGGGGCTGTACAATGAGCAGTTCTTC. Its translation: CASSALAGGLYNEQFF.

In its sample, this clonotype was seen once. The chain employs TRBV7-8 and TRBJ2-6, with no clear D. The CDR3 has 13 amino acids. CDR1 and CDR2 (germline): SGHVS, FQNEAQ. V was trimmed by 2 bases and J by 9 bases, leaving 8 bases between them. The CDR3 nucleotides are TGTGCCAGCAGCTTATTACGTGTCAACGTCCTGACTTTC. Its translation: CASSLLRVNVLTF.

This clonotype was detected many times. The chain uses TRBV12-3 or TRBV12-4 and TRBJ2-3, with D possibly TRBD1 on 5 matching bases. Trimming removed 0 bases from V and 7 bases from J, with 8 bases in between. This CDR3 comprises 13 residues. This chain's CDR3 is CASSLAGPNTQYF. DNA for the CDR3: TGTGCCAGCAGTTTAGCGGGGCCTAATACGCAGTATTTT.

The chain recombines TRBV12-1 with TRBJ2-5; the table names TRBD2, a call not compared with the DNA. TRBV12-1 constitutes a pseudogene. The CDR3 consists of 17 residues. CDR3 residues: CASSSPWCSGGEETQYF. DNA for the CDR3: TGTGCCAGCAGCTCCCCGTGGTGTAGCGGGGGGGAAGAGACCCAGTACTTC.

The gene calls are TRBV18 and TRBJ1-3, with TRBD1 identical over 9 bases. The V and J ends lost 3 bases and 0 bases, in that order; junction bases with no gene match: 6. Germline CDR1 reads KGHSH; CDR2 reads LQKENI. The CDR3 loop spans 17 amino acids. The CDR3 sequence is CASSPLGQGSSGNTIYF. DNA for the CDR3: TGTGCCAGCTCACCCCTGGGACAGGGAAGCTCTGGAAACACCATATATTTT.

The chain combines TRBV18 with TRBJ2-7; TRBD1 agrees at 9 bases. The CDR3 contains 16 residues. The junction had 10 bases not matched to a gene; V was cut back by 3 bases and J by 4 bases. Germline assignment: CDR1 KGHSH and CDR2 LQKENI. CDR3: CASSPKGQGRGYEQYF. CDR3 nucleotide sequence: TGTGCCAGCTCACCGAAGGGACAGGGCCGCGGGTACGAGCAGTACTTC.

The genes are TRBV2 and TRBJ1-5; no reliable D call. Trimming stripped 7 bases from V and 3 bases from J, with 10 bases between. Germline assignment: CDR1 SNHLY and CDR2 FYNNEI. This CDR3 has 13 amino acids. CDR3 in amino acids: CASTRVFNQPQHF. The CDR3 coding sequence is TGTGCCAGCACTAGGGTCTTCAATCAGCCCCAGCATTTT.

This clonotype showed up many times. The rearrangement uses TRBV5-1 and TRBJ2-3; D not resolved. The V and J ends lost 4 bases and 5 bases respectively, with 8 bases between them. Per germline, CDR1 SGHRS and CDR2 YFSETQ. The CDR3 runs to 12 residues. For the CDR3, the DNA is TGCGCCAGCAGCCCTGAGCGAGATACGCAGTATTTT. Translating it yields CASSPERDTQYF. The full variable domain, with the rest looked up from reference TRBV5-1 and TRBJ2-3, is KAGVTQTPRYLIKTRGQQVTLSCSPISGHRSVSWYQQTPGQGLQFLFEYFSETQRNKGNFPGRFSGRQFSNSRSEMNVSTLELGDSALYLCASSPERDTQYFGPGTRLTVL.